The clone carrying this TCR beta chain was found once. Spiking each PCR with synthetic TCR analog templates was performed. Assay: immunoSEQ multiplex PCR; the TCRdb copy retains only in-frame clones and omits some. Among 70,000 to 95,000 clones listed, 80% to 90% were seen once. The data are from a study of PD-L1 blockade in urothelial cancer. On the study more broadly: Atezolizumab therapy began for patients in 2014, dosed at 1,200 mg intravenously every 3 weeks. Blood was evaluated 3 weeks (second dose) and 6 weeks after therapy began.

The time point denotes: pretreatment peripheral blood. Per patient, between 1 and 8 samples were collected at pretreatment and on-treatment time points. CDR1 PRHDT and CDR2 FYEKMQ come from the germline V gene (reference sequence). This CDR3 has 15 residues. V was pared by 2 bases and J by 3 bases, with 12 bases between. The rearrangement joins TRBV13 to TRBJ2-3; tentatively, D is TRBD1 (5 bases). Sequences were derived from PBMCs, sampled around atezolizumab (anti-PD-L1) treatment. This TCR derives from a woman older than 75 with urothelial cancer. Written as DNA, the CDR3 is TGTGCCAGCAGCTTACGAGGTAGGGGTACAGATACGCAGTATTTT. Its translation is CASSLRGRGTDTQYF.